A single sample is the source of the 30 T cell receptor beta chains below, sequenced in a study of a mutant IDH1 vaccine in newly diagnosed glioma (dated by TCRdb to the early 2020s). This specimen's time point label, per the study, means: week 35, safety follow-up. A 20-mer mutant IDH1 peptide at 300 micrograms in Montanide made up each vaccine dose, which was injected subcutaneously together with topical imiquimod. These receptors' targets are unknown. Libraries were made using the immunoSEQ multiplex PCR assay. Here the immuneACCESS table is served through TCRdb, limited to in-frame sequences with V and J called. Missing clones are a known gap in these copies; in checked studies unresolved V genes cover under half, and the rest lacks a known reason. This sample is represented by 30,000 or so clones; 60% to 80% of them were singletons. The ten largest clones represent almost 9.5% of the sample.

The input for sequencing was PBMCs, taken from a glioma patient whose treatment included an IDH1 peptide vaccine. These receptors came from a woman aged 25 to 39 with glioma. Some clones in this sample may be carry-over from other donors' samples.

The rearrangement joins TRBV10-2 to TRBJ1-2; D is ambiguous. The CDR3 covers 13 residues. Trimming took off 2 bases at V and 4 bases at J, with 8 bases between the two ends. Germline V gives CDR1 WSHSY, CDR2 SAAADI. In nucleotides, the CDR3 is TGCGCCAGCAGTGAGGTGGGCGGCTATGGCTACACCTTC. This translates into CASSEVGGYGYTF.

The chain couples TRBV6-6 to TRBJ2-7; no clear D. This CDR3 is built from 13 residues. Germline CDR1 MNHNY, CDR2 SVGAGI (reference sequence). V was trimmed by 6 bases and J by 3 bases, leaving 12 bases between them. The CDR3 coding sequence is TGTGCCAGCAGCGCCGACACTTTCTACGAGCAGTACTTC. Protein sequence: CASSADTFYEQYF.

This clone was recorded only once. The rearrangement joins TRBV19 to TRBJ2-1; no clear D. Germline assignment: CDR1 LNHDA and CDR2 SQIVND (reference sequence). The CDR3 length is 15 residues. V was pared by 3 bases and J by 0 bases, with 9 bases between. This CDR3 reads CASSMSSSSYNEQFF. As DNA, the CDR3 is TGTGCCAGTAGTATGTCCTCCTCCTCCTACAATGAGCAGTTCTTC. The full variable domain, completed using reference TRBV19 and TRBJ2-1, is DGGITQSPKYLFRKEGQNVTLSCEQNLNHDAMYWYRQDPGQGLRLIYYSQIVNDFQKGDIAEGYSVSREKKESFPLTVTSAQKNPTAFYLCASSMSSSSYNEQFFGPGTRLTVL.

The chain combines TRBV5-4 with TRBJ2-7; 8 bases match TRBD2. This CDR3 region has 14 residues. Trimming removed 4 bases from V and 1 base from J; junction bases left unmatched: 4. In germline, CDR1 is SGHNT, CDR2 YYREEE (reference sequence). The CDR3 is CASSNRGGSYEQYF. The CDR3 DNA reads TGTGCCAGCAGCAATCGGGGGGGTTCCTACGAGCAGTACTTC.

By frequency in the sample, this clone is medium-sized. The chain couples TRBV7-9 to TRBJ1-1; the D gene is possibly TRBD1 (5 bases). The CDR3 is 15 residues long. Germline-derived CDR1 and CDR2 are SEHNR and FQNEAQ (reference sequence). V lost 5 bases and J lost 0, with 13 bases in between. In nucleotides, the CDR3 is TGTGCCAGCAGCCAGGGATACATATTGAACACTGAAGCTTTCTTT. This translates into CASSQGYILNTEAFF.

J is TRBJ1-1 and V is TRBV2; no definite D call. This CDR3 comprises 14 residues. The ends were cut back, 7 bases at V and 0 bases at J, with 12 bases in the middle. In germline, CDR1 is SNHLY, CDR2 FYNNEI. As DNA, the CDR3 is TGTGCCAGCATCGATTCCGCAATGAACACTGAAGCTTTCTTT. Amino acid sequence: CASIDSAMNTEAFF.

The CDR3 here is CASSIMGTEAFF. The CDR3 nucleotides are TGTGCCAGTAGTATAATGGGCACTGAAGCTTTCTTT. J is TRBJ1-1 and V is TRBV19; D remains unclear. V lost 2 bases to trimming and J lost 4 bases, with 5 bases between them. The CDR3 totals 12 residues. Germline CDR1 and CDR2: LNHDA and SQIVND (reference sequence).

The CDR3 sequence is CSASWYNEQFF. The CDR3 bases are TGCAGTGCTAGCTGGTACAATGAGCAGTTCTTC. The chain joins TRBV20-1 to TRBJ2-1; D remains ambiguous. CDR3 length: 11 residues. V was cut by 3 bases and J by 4 bases, with 4 bases left in between. Germline CDR1 and CDR2: DFQATT and SNEGSKA (reference sequence).

The chain is built from TRBV5-6 and TRBJ2-7, with D possibly TRBD2 on 6 matching bases. The CDR3 is 15 residues long. The germline V and J ends were trimmed by 0 bases and 5 bases, with 15 bases remaining between them. The germline V gene encodes CDR1 SGHDT and CDR2 YYEEEE. CDR3 sequence reads: CASSLDGGAAHEQYF. The CDR3 DNA follows: TGTGCCAGCAGCTTGGATGGCGGGGCGGCCCACGAGCAGTACTTC. The full variable domain, with the rest looked up from reference TRBV5-6 and TRBJ2-7, is DAGVTQSPTHLIKTRGQQVTLRCSPKSGHDTVSWYQQALGQGPQFIFQYYEEEERQRGNFPDRFSGHQFPNYSSELNVNALLLGDSALYLCASSLDGGAAHEQYFGPGTRLTVT.

The rearrangement links TRBV10-3 to TRBJ2-3; TRBD2 matches at 8 bases. CDR1 and CDR2 (germline): ENHRY, SYGVKD. Trimming at V came to 4 bases and at J to 4 bases, leaving 7 bases not matched to a gene. CDR3 length: 15 amino acids. The CDR3 DNA follows: TGTGCCATCAGTGGGGACGGGAGGGCCTCAGATACGCAGTATTTT. Its translation is CAISGDGRASDTQYF.

The chain carries TRBV28 and TRBJ1-5, with D perhaps TRBD1 (6 bases). Germline CDR1 reads MDHEN; CDR2 reads SYDVKM. V shed 3 bases and J shed 1 base, with 16 bases lying between them. The CDR3 runs 17 residues. The chain's CDR3 is CASSFLWGQRSNQPQHF. CDR3 sequence (DNA): TGTGCCAGCAGTTTTCTGTGGGGGCAAAGGAGCAATCAGCCCCAGCATTTT.

This clone was found a few times. The rearrangement links TRBV5-4 to TRBJ1-1; D not resolved. The CDR3 sequence is 15 residues long. The germline gives CDR1 SGHNT, CDR2 YYREEE (reference sequence). V was clipped by 1 base and J by 0 bases, with 10 bases between them. The CDR3 DNA sequence: TGTGCCAGCAGCTTGACAGTAGTTATGAACACTGAAGCTTTCTTT. Protein product: CASSLTVVMNTEAFF.

This clone was found once. The chain employs TRBV29-1 and TRBJ1-2; 8 positions agree with TRBD1. Per the germline V gene, CDR1 is SQVTM and CDR2 is ANQGSEA. V shed 4 bases and J 2 bases; nucleotides not matched to a gene: 6. The CDR3 is made up of 14 amino acids. The CDR3 DNA follows: TGCAGCGTTGGGCAGGGGGCAGCAAACTATGGCTACACCTTC. Protein product: CSVGQGAANYGYTF. Together with reference TRBV29-1 and TRBJ1-2, the CDR3 gives the full variable domain: SAVISQKPSRDICQRGTSLTIQCQVDSQVTMMFWYRQQPGQSLTLIATANQGSEATYESGFVIDKFPISRPNLTFSTLTVSNMSPEDSSIYLCSVGQGAANYGYTFGSGTRLTVV.

This clone was seen a single time. The chain has TRBV10-3 and TRBJ2-7; D gene unclear. V was clipped by 10 bases and J by 5 bases, with 12 bases between them. The CDR3 extends over 11 amino acids. Germline CDR1 and CDR2: ENHRY and SYGVKD. CDR3 bases: TGTGCCACCCGTCAAGGCCACGAGCAGTACTTC. It yields the protein CATRQGHEQYF.

The chain combines TRBV5-6 with TRBJ2-3; weak D call: TRBD2 (5 bases). The CDR3 is 12 amino acids. The germline V and J ends were trimmed by 7 bases and 1 base, with 7 bases remaining between them. Germline-derived CDR1 and CDR2 are SGHDT and YYEEEE. CDR3: CASGRGTDTQYF. In DNA form, the CDR3 reads TGTGCCAGCGGGCGGGGCACAGATACGCAGTATTTT.

V gene TRBV14 combines with J gene TRBJ2-7; TRBD2 aligns across 13 bases. CDR3 length equals 15 residues. The germline gives CDR1 SGHDN, CDR2 FVKESK. V gave up 3 bases and J gave up 2 bases; unmatched junction bases: 1. This CDR3 reads CASSQGLAGPYEQYF. The CDR3 nucleotides read TGTGCCAGCAGCCAGGGACTAGCGGGACCCTACGAGCAGTACTTC.

The table lists this clone with a count of one. The chain recombines TRBV9 with TRBJ1-2, with unresolved D. V gave up 2 bases and J gave up 0 bases, with 8 bases separating them. The CDR3 has 14 residues. CDR1 and CDR2 from the germline V gene are SGDLS and YYNGEE. The CDR3 bases are TGTGCCAGCAGCGTGGCGGGCCCTAACTATGGCTACACCTTC. Its protein product is CASSVAGPNYGYTF.

The chain links TRBV28 to TRBJ2-7; D is tentatively TRBD1 or TRBD2 (7 bases each). V shed 5 bases and J shed 3 bases, with 20 bases lying between them. Germline loops: CDR1 MDHEN, CDR2 SYDVKM. The CDR3 consists of 16 residues. DNA of the CDR3: TGTGCCAGCAGTCCTCGGTGGCAGGGGGACTACTACGAGCAGTACTTC. It encodes CASSPRWQGDYYEQYF.

The genes are TRBV7-2 and TRBJ1-2; D remains ambiguous. CDR3 length: 14 residues. The germline V and J ends were trimmed by 5 bases and 1 base, with 11 bases remaining between them. Germline V gene sequence: CDR1 SGHTA, CDR2 FQGNSA. CDR3: CASSPPDGNYGYTF. In DNA, the CDR3 is TGTGCCAGCAGCCCGCCGGACGGTAACTATGGCTACACCTTC.

V and J are TRBV7-9 and TRBJ2-3; D possibly corresponds to TRBD2 (5 bases). The CDR3 is 15 amino acids. Per germline, CDR1 SEHNR and CDR2 FQNEAQ (reference sequence). V dropped 2 bases and J dropped 5 bases, with 14 bases sitting between them. The CDR3 loop reads CASSLQRPGRDTQYF. The CDR3 coding sequence is TGTGCCAGCAGCTTACAGCGACCGGGGAGAGATACGCAGTATTTT.

This chain joins TRBV29-1 and TRBJ2-2; D is possibly TRBD1 (6 bases). The CDR3 extends over 15 amino acids. The V and J ends lost 2 bases and 0 bases respectively, with 10 bases between them. Germline values: CDR1 SQVTM, CDR2 ANQGSEA. CDR3 nucleotide sequence: TGCAGCGTTGAATCTGGGACATCGAACACCGGGGAGCTGTTTTTT. Translation: CSVESGTSNTGELFF.

This chain connects TRBV5-1 to TRBJ2-7; possibly TRBD1 for D (5 bases). Germline V gene sequence: CDR1 SGHRS, CDR2 YFSETQ. The V and J ends lost 0 bases and 2 bases respectively, with 9 bases between them. The CDR3 totals 14 residues. The CDR3 nucleotides read TGCGCCAGCAGCTTGGATCAGGGAACCTACGAGCAGTACTTC. This sequence encodes CASSLDQGTYEQYF. Full variable domain (rest looked up from reference TRBV5-1 and TRBJ2-7): KAGVTQTPRYLIKTRGQQVTLSCSPISGHRSVSWYQQTPGQGLQFLFEYFSETQRNKGNFPGRFSGRQFSNSRSEMNVSTLELGDSALYLCASSLDQGTYEQYFGPGTRLTVT.

This sequence joins TRBV29-1 and TRBJ1-1, with D hard to call. Germline CDR1 is SQVTM and CDR2 is ANQGSEA. V was pared by 6 bases and J by 7 bases, with 12 bases between. CDR3 size: 11 residues. The CDR3 reads CSVPEKREAFF. CDR3 bases: TGCAGCGTCCCCGAAAAACGTGAAGCTTTCTTT.

This chain connects TRBV11-2 to TRBJ2-7, with 10 positions matching TRBD2. V shed 4 bases, J shed 4 bases, and the junction held 7 bases outside the gene matches. Germline V gives CDR1 SGHAT, CDR2 FQNNGV. The CDR3 runs to 15 residues. CDR3 region: CASSWTSGGKYEQYF. Written as DNA, the CDR3 is TGTGCCAGCAGCTGGACTAGCGGAGGGAAGTACGAGCAGTACTTC.

As to this clone: Other DNA sequences in this specimen translate into the identical CDR3. The chain links TRBV30 to TRBJ1-1, with D unresolved. Germline V CDR1 and CDR2: GTSNPN, SVGIG (reference sequence). Trimming removed 2 bases from V and 8 bases from J, with 9 bases in between. The CDR3 covers 11 residues. For the CDR3, the DNA is TGTGCCTGGAGTAGGGTGGGAGAAGCTTTCTTT. This translates into CAWSRVGEAFF.

V usage is TRBV11-3 and J usage is TRBJ2-1, with TRBD2 matching 12 bases. Germline assignment: CDR1 SGHNT and CDR2 YENEEA. This CDR3 has 16 amino acids. The V gene end was trimmed by 5 bases and the J gene end by 10 bases; junction bases not matched to a gene: 12. CDR3 nucleotides: TGTGCCAGCAGCGCCACTTCTAGCGGGAGGGGGGGAGAGCAGTTCTTC. Its translation: CASSATSSGRGGEQFF.

This chain uses TRBV10-2 with TRBJ1-1; tentative D call: TRBD1 (5 bases). The CDR3 spans 15 residues. V was shortened by 2 bases and J by 6 bases, with 16 bases between the two germline ends. Germline V lookup: CDR1 WSHSY, CDR2 SAAADI. CDR3 in amino acids: CASSEGASPGPEAFF. In DNA form, the CDR3 reads TGCGCCAGCAGTGAGGGGGCCTCTCCGGGGCCTGAAGCTTTCTTT.

This chain connects TRBV28 to TRBJ2-7; D is possibly TRBD2 (6 bases). Germline values: CDR1 MDHEN, CDR2 SYDVKM. The CDR3 is 13 amino acids. Trimming shortened V by 9 bases and J by 2 bases, and 14 bases separated the two germline ends. The CDR3 DNA sequence: TGTGCCAGTTCTGGTTGGGGGGCCTACGAGCAGTACTTC. The encoded protein is CASSGWGAYEQYF. The complete variable domain, with remaining parts taken from reference TRBV28 and TRBJ2-7, reads DVKVTQSSRYLVKRTGEKVFLECVQDMDHENMFWYRQDPGLGLRLIYFSYDVKMKEKGDIPEGYSVSREKKERFSLILESASTNQTSMYLCASSGWGAYEQYFGPGTRLTVT.

The chain carries TRBV9 and TRBJ2-3; perhaps D is TRBD1 or TRBD2 (5 bases each). Per germline, CDR1 SGDLS and CDR2 YYNGEE. The CDR3 is 16 amino acids. V was shortened by 0 bases and J by 2 bases, with 13 bases between the two germline ends. The CDR3 reads CASSVGVGGYTDTQYF. CDR3 DNA sequence: TGTGCCAGCAGCGTAGGGGTTGGGGGATACACAGATACGCAGTATTTT. Based on the CDR3 plus reference TRBV9 and TRBJ2-3, the full variable domain is DSGVTQTPKHLITATGQRVTLRCSPRSGDLSVYWYQQSLDQGLQFLIQYYNGEERAKGNILERFSAQQFPDLHSELNLSSLELGDSALYFCASSVGVGGYTDTQYFGPGTRLTVL.

The gene calls are TRBV7-9 and TRBJ2-5; tentatively, D is TRBD2 (5 bases). The CDR3 totals 14 residues. Trimming took 0 bases from V and 2 from J, leaving 7 bases between them. Germline CDR1 reads SEHNR; CDR2 reads FQNEAQ (reference sequence). CDR3 amino acids: CASSLASGQETQYF. Here the CDR3 DNA reads TGTGCCAGCAGCTTAGCCAGCGGACAAGAGACCCAGTACTTC.